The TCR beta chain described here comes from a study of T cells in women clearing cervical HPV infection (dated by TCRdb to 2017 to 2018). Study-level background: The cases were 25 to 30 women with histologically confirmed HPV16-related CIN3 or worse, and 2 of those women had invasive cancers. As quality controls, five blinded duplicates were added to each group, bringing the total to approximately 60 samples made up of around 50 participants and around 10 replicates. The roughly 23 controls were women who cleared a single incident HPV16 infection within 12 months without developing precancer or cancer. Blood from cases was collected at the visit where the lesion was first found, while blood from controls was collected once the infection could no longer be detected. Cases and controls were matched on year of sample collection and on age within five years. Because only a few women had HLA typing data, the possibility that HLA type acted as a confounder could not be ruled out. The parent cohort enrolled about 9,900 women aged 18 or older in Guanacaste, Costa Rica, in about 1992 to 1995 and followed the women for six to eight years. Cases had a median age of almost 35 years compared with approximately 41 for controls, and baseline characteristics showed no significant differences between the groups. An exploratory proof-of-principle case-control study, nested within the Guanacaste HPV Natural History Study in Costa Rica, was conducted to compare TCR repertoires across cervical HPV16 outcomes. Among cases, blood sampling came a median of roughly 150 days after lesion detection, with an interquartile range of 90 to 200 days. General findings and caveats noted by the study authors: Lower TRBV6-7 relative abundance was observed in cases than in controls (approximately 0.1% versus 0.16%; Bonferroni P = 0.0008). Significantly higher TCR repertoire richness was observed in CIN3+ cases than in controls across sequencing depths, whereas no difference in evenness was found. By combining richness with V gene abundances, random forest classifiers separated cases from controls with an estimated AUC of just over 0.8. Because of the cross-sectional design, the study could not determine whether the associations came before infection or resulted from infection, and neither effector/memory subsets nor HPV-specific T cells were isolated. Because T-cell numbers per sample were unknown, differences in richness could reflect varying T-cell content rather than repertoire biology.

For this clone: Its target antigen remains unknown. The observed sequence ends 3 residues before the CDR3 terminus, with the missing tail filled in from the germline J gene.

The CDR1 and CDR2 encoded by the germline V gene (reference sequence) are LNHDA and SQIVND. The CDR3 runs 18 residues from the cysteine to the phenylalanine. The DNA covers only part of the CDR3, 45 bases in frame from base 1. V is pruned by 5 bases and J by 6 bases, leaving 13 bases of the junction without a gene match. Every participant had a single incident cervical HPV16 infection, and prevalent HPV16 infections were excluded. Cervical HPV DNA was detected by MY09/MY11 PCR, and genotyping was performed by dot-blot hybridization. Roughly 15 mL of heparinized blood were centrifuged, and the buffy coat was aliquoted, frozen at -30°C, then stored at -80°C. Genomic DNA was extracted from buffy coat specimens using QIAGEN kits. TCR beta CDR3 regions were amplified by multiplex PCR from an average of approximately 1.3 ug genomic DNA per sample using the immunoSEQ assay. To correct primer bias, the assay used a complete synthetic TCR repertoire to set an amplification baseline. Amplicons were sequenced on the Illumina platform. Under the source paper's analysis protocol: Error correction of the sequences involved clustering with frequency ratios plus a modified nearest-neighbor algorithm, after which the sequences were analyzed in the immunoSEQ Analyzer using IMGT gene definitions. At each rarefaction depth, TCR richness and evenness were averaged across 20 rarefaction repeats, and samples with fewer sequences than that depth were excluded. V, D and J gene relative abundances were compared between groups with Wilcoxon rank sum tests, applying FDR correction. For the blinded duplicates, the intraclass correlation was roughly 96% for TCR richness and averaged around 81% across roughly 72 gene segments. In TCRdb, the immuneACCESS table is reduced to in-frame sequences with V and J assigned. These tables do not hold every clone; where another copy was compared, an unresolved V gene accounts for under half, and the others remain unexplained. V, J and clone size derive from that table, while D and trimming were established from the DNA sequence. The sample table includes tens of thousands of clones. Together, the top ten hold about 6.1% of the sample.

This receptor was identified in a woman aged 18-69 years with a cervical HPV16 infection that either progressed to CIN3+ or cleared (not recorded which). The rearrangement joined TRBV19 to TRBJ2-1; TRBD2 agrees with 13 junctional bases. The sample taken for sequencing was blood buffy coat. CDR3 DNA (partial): TGTGCCAGTAGTTATCCGATTTCCGGGACTAGCGGGGCCAATGAG. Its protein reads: CASSYPISGTSGANE. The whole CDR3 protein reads CASSYPISGTSGANEQFF.